These 8 T cell receptor beta chains share one sample of origin, sequenced in a study of cytomegalovirus exposure and HLA in healthy donors. PCR primers comprised 60 Vbeta and 13 Jbeta primers. The data were produced by immunoSEQ multiplex PCR, yet TCRdb's version contains in-frame clones alone and is incomplete. The sample yields 150,000 to 200,000 clones, roughly 72% seen once. Sequenced: PBMCs. Receptors were obtained from a man between 35 and 55 years old in good health and CMV-seronegative.

In the case of this clone: This same CDR3 is encoded by further DNA sequences in the sample. V usage is TRBV19 and J usage is TRBJ2-1; 7 nucleotides align to TRBD1. The germline V gene has CDR1 LNHDA and CDR2 SQIVND (reference sequence). The length of the CDR3 is 13 residues. Trimming removed 5 bases from V and 7 bases from J; junction bases left unmatched: 5. The CDR3 region has the DNA TGTGCCAGTAGTCCGACAGGGCGGAATGAGCAGTTCTTC. It specifies CASSPTGRNEQFF.

The V gene is TRBV11-2, the J gene TRBJ2-3; D possibly corresponds to TRBD2 (6 bases). V was clipped by 7 bases and J by 4 bases, with 12 bases between them. This CDR3 has 13 residues. Germline lookup yields CDR1 SGHAT and CDR2 FQNNGV. The CDR3 loop reads CASTPRGPDTQYF. CDR3 nucleotides: TGTGCCAGCACCCCGCGGGGTCCAGATACGCAGTATTTT.

The rearrangement joins TRBV28 to TRBJ2-7; 7 nucleotides agree with TRBD1. The J segment lost 3 bases and the V segment lost 4 bases, leaving 9 bases of the junction unmatched. Germline V CDR1 and CDR2: MDHEN, SYDVKM. The length of the CDR3 is 15 residues. The CDR3 is CASSWTGQLNYEQYF. The CDR3 bases are TGTGCCAGCAGTTGGACGGGACAGTTGAACTACGAGCAGTACTTC.

J is TRBJ2-3 and V is TRBV18; 10 nucleotides line up with TRBD1. Losses at the gene ends were 1 base for V and 6 bases for J; bases not matched to a gene: 13. The V gene's germline CDR1 is KGHSH and CDR2 LQKENI. The CDR3 is made up of 18 amino acids. The CDR3 DNA sequence: TGTGCCAGCTCACCACAACTCTTAGCCGGGACAGGGGTTGATACGCAGTATTTT. It codes for CASSPQLLAGTGVDTQYF. The variable domain in full, completed from reference TRBV18 and TRBJ2-3, reads NAGVMQNPRHLVRRRGQEARLRCSPMKGHSHVYWYRQLPEEGLKFMVYLQKENIIDESGMPKERFSAEFPKEGPSILRIQQVVRGDSAAYFCASSPQLLAGTGVDTQYFGPGTRLTVL.

The chain carries TRBV19 and TRBJ2-2, with no clear D. The germline V and J ends were trimmed by 0 bases and 6 bases, with 11 bases remaining between them. Germline CDR1 is LNHDA and CDR2 is SQIVND (reference sequence). CDR3 length: 15 residues. As DNA, the CDR3 is TGTGCCAGTAGTATAGATCAGGCTCAGCCCGGGGAGCTGTTTTTT. This sequence encodes CASSIDQAQPGELFF. The full variable domain, in which reference TRBV19 and TRBJ2-2 provide the parts outside the CDR3, is DGGITQSPKYLFRKEGQNVTLSCEQNLNHDAMYWYRQDPGQGLRLIYYSQIVNDFQKGDIAEGYSVSREKKESFPLTVTSAQKNPTAFYLCASSIDQAQPGELFFGEGSRLTVL.

Here the CDR3 reads CASSLERWRGYEQYF. The CDR3 bases are TGTGCCAGCAGCTTAGAAAGGTGGCGGGGTTACGAGCAGTACTTC. V is TRBV7-9 and J is TRBJ2-7, with D possibly being TRBD2 (6 bases). Germline values: CDR1 SEHNR, CDR2 FQNEAQ (reference sequence). The V and J ends lost 1 base and 4 bases respectively, with 14 bases between them. The CDR3 extends over 15 amino acids. The full variable domain, its missing parts supplied by reference TRBV7-9 and TRBJ2-7, is DTGVSQNPRHKITKRGQNVTFRCDPISEHNRLYWYRQTLGQGPEFLTYFQNEAQLEKSRLLSDRFSAERPKGSFSTLEIQRTEQGDSAMYLCASSLERWRGYEQYFGPGTRLTVT.

The chain couples TRBV21-1 to TRBJ1-5. TRBV21-1 is reported as a pseudogene. This CDR3 spans 14 amino acids. This CDR3 reads CVSSRGYSNQPQHF. The CDR3 nucleotides are TGTGTCAGCAGCAGAGGGTATAGCAATCAGCCCCAGCATTTT.

This chain connects TRBV27 to TRBJ1-2; 7 nucleotides align to TRBD1. The V gene's germline CDR1 is MNHEY and CDR2 SMNVEV (reference sequence). Trimming at V came to 5 bases and at J to 0 bases, leaving 6 bases not matched to a gene. This CDR3 region has 15 residues. CDR3 residues: CASSRQGRANYGYTF. The CDR3 nucleotides read TGTGCCAGCAGTCGACAGGGCCGAGCTAACTATGGCTACACCTTC.